Listed below are T cell receptor beta chains from one sample, sequenced in a study of T-cell memory formation after mild COVID-19. TCRdb itself ran the 5' RACE reads through MiXCR, one entry per CDR3 protein. Of more than 300,000 distinct CDR3 sequences listed, roughly 15% were seen once; the top ten hold about 20%. What was sequenced was PBMCs or a T cell subset sorted from them (not recorded which). Receptors were obtained from a man younger than 35 who had mild COVID-19 (a few samples of this study predate the infection). Cell type and time point are not known. CDR3s include the opening cysteine and the closing phenylalanine or tryptophan. A D gene is named only where the DNA matches it firmly. Where a row states a size, it is once, few, many or the class of an expanded clone; other rows omit it.

abundance: .; j_gene: TRBJ2-5; d_gene: .; len: 13; v_gene: TRBV25-1; CDR3aa: CASSESYQETQYF
abundance: few; j_gene: TRBJ2-2; d_gene: TRBD1; len: 16; v_gene: TRBV4-1; CDR3aa: CASSQPGQGGTGELFF
abundance: .; j_gene: TRBJ2-6; d_gene: .; len: 17; v_gene: TRBV4-1; CDR3aa: CASSQENRASGANVLTF
abundance: many; j_gene: TRBJ2-7; d_gene: TRBD2; len: 14; v_gene: TRBV27; CDR3aa: CASRAGLAGAAQYF
abundance: few; j_gene: TRBJ1-1; d_gene: .; len: 12; v_gene: TRBV29-1; CDR3aa: CSVEDVRAEAFF
abundance: .; j_gene: TRBJ1-4; d_gene: .; len: 12; v_gene: TRBV10-3; CDR3aa: CAAGQSNEKLFF
abundance: few; j_gene: TRBJ2-3; d_gene: .; len: 14; v_gene: TRBV7-2; CDR3aa: CASSLWPRTDTQYF
abundance: .; j_gene: TRBJ1-2; d_gene: .; len: 15; v_gene: TRBV3-1; CDR3aa: CASSHPIRGYDGYTF
abundance: few; j_gene: TRBJ1-5; d_gene: TRBD1; len: 15; v_gene: TRBV6-5; CDR3aa: CASSYSRTGGQPQHF
abundance: .; j_gene: TRBJ1-1; d_gene: TRBD1; len: 14; v_gene: TRBV6-5; CDR3aa: CASSYSTGVGGAFF
abundance: many; j_gene: TRBJ2-7; d_gene: TRBD1; len: 16; v_gene: TRBV11-2; CDR3aa: CASSLRQGWSSYEQYF
abundance: .; j_gene: TRBJ1-1; d_gene: .; len: 15; v_gene: TRBV6-5; CDR3aa: CASSYTWPREAEAFF
abundance: .; j_gene: TRBJ2-6; d_gene: .; len: 15; v_gene: TRBV6-5; CDR3aa: CASTDGISGANVLTF
abundance: .; j_gene: TRBJ2-1; d_gene: TRBD2; len: 15; v_gene: TRBV19; CDR3aa: CASRWTSGGDAEQFF
abundance: .; j_gene: TRBJ2-1; d_gene: TRBD2; len: 15; v_gene: TRBV5-1; CDR3aa: CASSQMTSGEDEQFF
abundance: many; j_gene: TRBJ2-3; d_gene: TRBD2; len: 15; v_gene: TRBV18; CDR3aa: CASSGTSGAADTQYF
abundance: few; j_gene: TRBJ2-1; d_gene: TRBD2; len: 15; v_gene: TRBV5-1; CDR3aa: CASRLAGGTVNEQFF
abundance: few; j_gene: TRBJ2-2; d_gene: TRBD1; len: 14; v_gene: TRBV20-1; CDR3aa: CSATRTGVTGELFF
abundance: few; j_gene: TRBJ1-4; d_gene: .; len: 17; v_gene: TRBV5-1; CDR3aa: CASSLGLTAATNEKLFF
abundance: few; j_gene: TRBJ1-2; d_gene: .; len: 16; v_gene: TRBV7-6; CDR3aa: CASSLYGGDSNYGYTF
abundance: .; j_gene: TRBJ2-1; d_gene: TRBD2; len: 17; v_gene: TRBV6-2/TRBV6-3; CDR3aa: CASSNPRGGRRSNEQFF
abundance: few; j_gene: TRBJ1-2; d_gene: TRBD1; len: 15; v_gene: TRBV28; CDR3aa: CASSTGQGADYGYTF
abundance: .; j_gene: TRBJ1-1; d_gene: TRBD1; len: 15; v_gene: TRBV11-2; CDR3aa: CASSLGTGWAGEAFF